This record looks at one T cell receptor (beta chain) sequence and its context. Its antigen is not known. The source of the sample is a study of post-analysis software for immune sequencing data. Study-level background: Patients had relapsing-remitting, secondary progressive or progressive-relapsing multiple sclerosis; some lacked subtype. Findings of the study overall: Samples sharing a preparation batch grouped tightly together when assessed by F measure. There were five TRBV segments more frequent in patients than controls, and TRBV5-6, TRBV5-1 and TRBV20-1 were among them. In multiple sclerosis, normalized Chao1 diversity was significantly below that of controls.

The CDR3 is 13 residues long. The V end lost 0 bases, the J end lost 13 bases, and 13 bases lay between the germline ends. Germline V CDR1 and CDR2: MGHDK, SYGVNS. Presence of unique molecular identifiers characterized the TCR beta cDNA libraries. TCRdb called the PCR reads again in MiXCR, with one record for every CDR3 protein. The sample contains approximately 770,000 distinct CDR3 sequences, about 43% of which appear only once. This clonotype was sampled from a girl aged 5-17 years with multiple sclerosis. The chain uses TRBV25-1 and TRBJ2-1; D tentatively reads TRBD1 or TRBD2 (5 bases each). The sample taken for sequencing was blood. The CDR3: CASSEYFEGFQFF. CDR3 DNA: TGTGCCAGCAGTGAATATTTCGAGGGGTTTCAGTTCTTC.